Sequencing of this TCR beta chain was carried out in a study of vaccination effects on CD4 cells after COVID-19. Study background: Ahead of sequencing, the ViraFEST assay grew antigen-specific CD4+ T cells using viral peptide pools. The researchers cultured 1.5 million to 2 million PBMC per well with about 10 IU/ml IL-2 and 8 to 10 ug/ml peptides.

Notes on this clone: The antigen is not known.

This CDR3 contains 17 residues. CDR1 and CDR2 from the germline V gene are SGHRS and YFSETQ. V shed 2 bases and J shed 1 base, with 16 bases lying between them. Assay: immunoSEQ multiplex PCR; the TCRdb copy retains only in-frame clones and omits some. The sample holds approximately 37,000 clones, approximately 70% seen once. Cultured cells yielded isolated CD4+ T cells after approximately nine days. As their vaccination, participants received two doses of either BNT162b2 or mRNA-1273. Vaccinated participants had no history of SARS-CoV-2 infection and tested negative for nucleocapsid antibodies. Days 3 and 7 were when half the medium was replaced with IL-2 medium.

The starting material was CD4+ T cells from PBMCs cultured without peptide, obtained after COVID-19 vaccination. This sequence originates from a human donor who received a COVID-19 vaccine. This sequence joins TRBV5-1 and TRBJ2-1, with D perhaps being TRBD1 or TRBD2 (5 bases each). CDR3 protein: CASSFYRGATSYNEQFF. CDR3 in DNA: TGCGCCAGCAGCTTTTACCGGGGCGCCACTTCCTACAATGAGCAGTTCTTC.